A selection of T cell receptor beta chains follows, all from one sample in a study of blood T cell repertoires in COVID-19. Generated by immunoSEQ multiplex PCR, the TCRdb table keeps only in-frame clones and is missing some. The repertoire has roughly 200,000 clones, over 80% of them found once; the top ten carry about 1.2%. The sequenced sample was PBMCs or T cells enriched from blood (not recorded which). The receptor source for this set is a man aged 30 to 39 who had recovered from COVID-19. The CDR3 runs from the conserved cysteine through the conserved F or W. Each record gives: J gene, V gene, CDR3 length, D gene, CDR3 protein. A D gene is named only where the DNA matches it firmly.

>TRBJ1-3|TRBV7-6|16|-
CASSLRISGTGNTIYF
>TRBJ2-2|TRBV4-3|14|-
CASSRVGAYGELFF
>TRBJ1-2|TRBV27|13|-
CASGRAGNYGYTF
>TRBJ2-5|TRBV18|14|TRBD2
CASSPGTSQETQYF
>TRBJ2-7|TRBV7-9|15|-
CASSLWDTEPYEQYF
>TRBJ2-3|TRBV9|15|TRBD2
CASTETSGSTDTQYF
>TRBJ1-2|TRBV18|14|-
CASSPPWEAYGYTF
>TRBJ1-1|TRBV10-3|15|TRBD1
CAISGTGDVNTEAFF
>TRBJ2-7|TRBV7-2|16|-
CASSSKRGGETYEQYF
>TRBJ2-5|TRBV18|15|TRBD2
CASSPQAGGRETQYF
>TRBJ1-1|TRBV7-7|13|-
CASSQDWNTEAFF
>TRBJ2-6|TRBV7-8|16|-
CASSLVRLSGANVLTF
>TRBJ2-3|TRBV5-4|15|-
CASSRDSRGTDTQYF
>TRBJ2-7|TRBV30|13|TRBD1
CAWRGTGAYEQYF
>TRBJ1-5|TRBV10-1|16|TRBD1
CASSRGQGHSNQPQHF
>TRBJ1-2|TRBV18|16|TRBD1
CASSPTGGARNYGYTF
>TRBJ2-7|TRBV15|16|-
CATSRDRGLERGEQYF
>TRBJ1-2|TRBV28|14|TRBD1
CASSLRTGFLGYTF
>TRBJ2-7|TRBV12-3/TRBV12-4|13|-
CASSSADAYEQYF
>TRBJ2-7|TRBV19|14|-
CASSIPGISYEQYF
>TRBJ1-1|TRBV5-6|14|-
CASSGPARAGEAFF
>TRBJ2-7|TRBV6-5|14|TRBD2
CASRPGLASHEQYF
>TRBJ2-7|TRBV11-2|14|TRBD1
CASSLGQGAYEQYF
>TRBJ2-7|TRBV19|15|-
CASTRSAVPDYEQYF
>TRBJ2-5|TRBV30|14|TRBD2
CAWSGGGKSETQYF
>TRBJ2-3|TRBV5-1|15|TRBD2
CASRPTSGSTDTQYF
>TRBJ2-7|TRBV10-1|18|TRBD2
CASSESQSGTRRSGEQYF
>TRBJ2-2|TRBV18|20|-
CASSTKGTPTRGANTGELFF
>TRBJ2-5|TRBV9|16|-
CASSVVTGTAQETQYF
>TRBJ2-7|TRBV10-2|12|TRBD2
CASRGTSPEQYF
>TRBJ2-7|TRBV29-1|13|-
CSVKQVLVGEQYF
>TRBJ2-7|TRBV13|16|-
CASSFTSGVSSYEQYF
>TRBJ1-1|TRBV7-9|16|TRBD1
CASSLKGGQGNTEAFF
>TRBJ1-4|TRBV14|15|-
CASSQISRANEKLFF
>TRBJ2-7|TRBV14|13|-
CASPGSISYEQYF
>TRBJ1-1|TRBV5-6|13|-
CASNFGGNTEAFF
>TRBJ2-5|TRBV5-1|15|TRBD1
CASSWDRGRSETQYF
>TRBJ2-7|TRBV9|15|TRBD2
CASSVGTSGTYEQYF
>TRBJ2-1|TRBV4-3|15|-
CASSQERGGGYEQFF
>TRBJ1-1|TRBV5-4|15|TRBD1
CASRPVGSGGTEAFF
>TRBJ2-1|TRBV11-2|15|TRBD1
CASSPTGLSYNEQFF
>TRBJ2-2|TRBV6-2/TRBV6-3|15|-
CASSLRLANTGELFF
>TRBJ2-1|TRBV7-9|14|TRBD1
CASTWEDRGNEQFF
>TRBJ2-6|TRBV27|17|-
CASSTPLQVSGANVLTF
>TRBJ2-2|TRBV4-2|17|-
CASSQGTDSQVAGELFF
>TRBJ2-7|TRBV5-1|15|-
CASSLALQGTYEQYF
>TRBJ1-1|TRBV19|14|TRBD1
CASSWDRLNTEAFF
>TRBJ1-1|TRBV27|15|-
CASSLSGHGNTEAFF
>TRBJ1-3|TRBV6-1|17|-
CASSDSTRKISGNTIYF
>TRBJ1-5|TRBV27|18|TRBD1
CASSNLQKQGALNQPQHF